The T cell receptor beta chain described here comes from a study of long-term antiretroviral therapy in people with HIV. The study, taken as a whole, reports: Pre-ART clonal expansions dominated every time point's repertoire.

Details on this clone: Its antigen is unidentified.

At survey level, the immunoSEQ assay was run in its v3.0 version. Sequenced by immunoSEQ multiplex PCR; TCRdb stores in-frame clones only, minus some. Here the sample spans about 21,000 clones, 79% being singletons. V was clipped by 4 bases and J by 0 bases; unmatched bases: 11. This CDR3 comprises 18 residues. Germline values: CDR1 SGHRS, CDR2 YFSETQ. The sequencing here drew on unsorted PBMCs, taken 4.1 years after starting antiretroviral therapy. V and J are TRBV5-1 and TRBJ2-2; 8 nucleotides align to TRBD2. This sequence was found in a woman between 35 and 50 years old with HIV. CDR3 region: CASSLYPLAEANTGELFF. CDR3 nucleotide sequence: TGCGCCAGCAGCCTTTACCCACTAGCGGAGGCGAACACCGGGGAGCTGTTTTTT.